This T cell receptor beta chain was observed in a study of blood T cell repertoires in COVID-19. Study in general: Samples came from the United States, Italy and Spain, spanning acute and convalescent COVID-19. PBMCs, B-cell-depleted T cells, or T cells provided the cDNA or gDNA that made up the material.

Authors' analysis steps: How many nucleated cells were present was estimated from reference gene primer amplification. Profiling relied on immunoSEQ multiplex PCR, and the TCRdb table lists in-frame clones only, not all of them. D and trimming were read from the DNA, whereas the V and J calls and clone size are those reported in that table. This table holds over 35,000 clones, more than 75% found once. The source material was peripheral blood. The clonotype originates from a man in his 70s with active COVID-19.

The CDR3 sequence: CASSLWTGQGINQPQHF. The CDR3 DNA reads as TGTGCCAGCAGTTTATGGACGGGACAGGGAATTAATCAGCCCCAGCATTTT. The chain recombines TRBV28 with TRBJ1-5, with 9 bases fitting TRBD1. Germline trimming cut 0 bases from V and 4 bases from J; bases unmatched to any gene: 7. CDR3 size: 17 residues. In germline, CDR1 is MDHEN, CDR2 SYDVKM.